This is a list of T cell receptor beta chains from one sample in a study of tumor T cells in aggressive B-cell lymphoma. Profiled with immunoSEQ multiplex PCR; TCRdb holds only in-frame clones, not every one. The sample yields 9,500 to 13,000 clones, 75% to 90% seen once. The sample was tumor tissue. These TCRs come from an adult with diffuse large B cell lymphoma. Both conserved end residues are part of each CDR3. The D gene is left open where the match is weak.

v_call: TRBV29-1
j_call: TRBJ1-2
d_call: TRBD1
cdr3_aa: CSVGDRGDYGYTF
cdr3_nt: TGCAGCGTCGGTGACAGGGGGGACTATGGCTACACCTTC

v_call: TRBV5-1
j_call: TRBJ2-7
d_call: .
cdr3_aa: CASTAGDRTPYEQYF
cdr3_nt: TGCGCCAGCACCGCGGGCGATCGGACCCCCTACGAGCAGTACTTC

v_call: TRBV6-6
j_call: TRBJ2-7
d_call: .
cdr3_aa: CASSYNPSFRHEQYF
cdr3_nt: TGTGCCAGCAGTTACAACCCTAGCTTTAGACACGAGCAGTACTTC

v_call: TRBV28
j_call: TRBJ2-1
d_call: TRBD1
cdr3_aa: CASIAGTGGVDEQFF
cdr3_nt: TGTGCCAGCATCGCCGGCACAGGGGGCGTCGATGAGCAGTTCTTC

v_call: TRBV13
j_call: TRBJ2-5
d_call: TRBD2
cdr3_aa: CASSLRPPSSGSRRETQYF
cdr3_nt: TGTGCCAGCAGCTTAAGACCTCCTTCTAGCGGGAGTAGGCGAGAGACCCAGTACTTC

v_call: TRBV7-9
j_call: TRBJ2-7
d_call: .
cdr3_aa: CASSLPSLDEQYF
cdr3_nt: TGTGCCAGCAGCTTACCCAGTCTAGACGAGCAGTACTTC

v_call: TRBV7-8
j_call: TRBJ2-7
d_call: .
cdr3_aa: CASSLPGSPYEQYF
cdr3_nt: TGTGCCAGCAGCTTACCAGGGTCTCCCTACGAGCAGTACTTC

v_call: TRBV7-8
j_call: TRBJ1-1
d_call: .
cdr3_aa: CASSSPGSGAFF
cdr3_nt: TGTGCCAGCAGCTCGCCAGGGTCGGGAGCTTTCTTT

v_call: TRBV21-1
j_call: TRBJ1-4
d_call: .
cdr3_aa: CASSKVWGGRRITNEKLFF
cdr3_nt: TGTGCCAGCAGCAAAGTCTGGGGGGGCAGGCGGATAACTAATGAAAAACTGTTTTTT

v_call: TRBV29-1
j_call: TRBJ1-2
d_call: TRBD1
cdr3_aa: CSPDTGQNYGYTF
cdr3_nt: TGCAGCCCAGACACGGGACAGAACTATGGCTACACCTTC

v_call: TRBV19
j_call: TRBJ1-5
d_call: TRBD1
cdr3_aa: CASSIDRGQGLTGTQHF
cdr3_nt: TGTGCCAGTAGTATAGATCGGGGACAGGGGCTTACGGGGACCCAGCATTTT

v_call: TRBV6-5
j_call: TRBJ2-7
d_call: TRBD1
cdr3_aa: CASRTGRGEQYF
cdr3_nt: TGTGCCAGCCGGACAGGAAGGGGCGAGCAGTACTTC

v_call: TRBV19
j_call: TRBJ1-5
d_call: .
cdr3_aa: CASTHRVTIRDQPQHF
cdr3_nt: TGTGCCAGTACCCACAGGGTCACGATAAGAGATCAGCCCCAGCATTTT

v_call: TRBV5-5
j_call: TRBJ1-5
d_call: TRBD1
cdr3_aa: CASSPGGRFKYQPQHF
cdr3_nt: TGTGCCAGCAGCCCAGGGGGACGGTTCAAGTATCAGCCCCAGCATTTT

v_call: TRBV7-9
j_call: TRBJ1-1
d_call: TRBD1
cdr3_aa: CASSLEMGQRGLNTEAFF
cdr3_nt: TGTGCCAGCAGCTTAGAGATGGGACAGAGGGGTTTGAACACTGAAGCTTTCTTT

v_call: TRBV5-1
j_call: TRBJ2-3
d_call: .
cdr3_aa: CASSGGQINTDTQYF
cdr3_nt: TGCGCCAGCAGCGGGGGACAAATTAACACAGATACGCAGTATTTT

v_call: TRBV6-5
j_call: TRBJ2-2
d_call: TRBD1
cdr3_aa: CASSYHRGLNTGELFF
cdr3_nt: TGTGCCAGCAGTTACCACAGGGGGCTTAACACCGGGGAGCTGTTTTTT

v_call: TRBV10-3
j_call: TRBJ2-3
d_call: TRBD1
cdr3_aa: CAISAGQGVRDTQYF
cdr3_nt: TGTGCCATCAGTGCCGGGCAGGGGGTGCGGGATACGCAGTATTTT

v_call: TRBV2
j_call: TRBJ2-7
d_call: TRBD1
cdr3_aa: CASKVPGQRYEQYF
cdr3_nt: TGTGCCAGCAAGGTCCCGGGACAGCGCTACGAGCAGTACTTC

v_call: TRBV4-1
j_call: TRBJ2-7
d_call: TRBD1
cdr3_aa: CASSQAWGAGGKATYEQYF
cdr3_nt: TGCGCCAGCAGCCAAGCTTGGGGGGCAGGGGGCAAGGCCACCTACGAGCAGTACTTC

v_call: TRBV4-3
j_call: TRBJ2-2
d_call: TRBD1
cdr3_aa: CASSRGTGSNGELFF
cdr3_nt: TGCGCCAGCAGCCGCGGGACAGGGTCTAACGGGGAGCTGTTTTTT

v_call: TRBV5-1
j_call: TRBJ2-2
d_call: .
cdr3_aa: CASSPSAQRYTGELFF
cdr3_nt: TGCGCCAGCAGCCCGAGCGCTCAGCGTTACACTGGGGAGCTGTTTTTT

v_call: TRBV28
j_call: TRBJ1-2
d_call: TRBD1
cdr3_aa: CASSSGQGLGYTF
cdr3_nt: TGTGCCAGCAGTTCGGGACAGGGTCTTGGCTACACCTTC

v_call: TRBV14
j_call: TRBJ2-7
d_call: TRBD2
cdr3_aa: CASSQGGFIGLAGVVQYF
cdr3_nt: TGTGCCAGCAGCCAAGGGGGCTTCATAGGACTAGCGGGAGTAGTGCAGTACTTC

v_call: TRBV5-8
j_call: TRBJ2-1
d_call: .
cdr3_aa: CASSLEGQRDEQFF
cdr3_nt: TGTGCCAGCAGCTTGGAGGGCCAGAGGGATGAGCAGTTCTTC

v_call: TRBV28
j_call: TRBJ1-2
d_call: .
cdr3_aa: CATIPVRGTGYGYTF
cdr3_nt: TGTGCCACCATTCCAGTAAGGGGCACAGGCTATGGCTACACCTTC

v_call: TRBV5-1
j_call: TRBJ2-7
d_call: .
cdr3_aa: CASSFAGRHEQYF
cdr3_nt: TGCGCCAGCAGCTTTGCGGGTCGACACGAGCAGTACTTC

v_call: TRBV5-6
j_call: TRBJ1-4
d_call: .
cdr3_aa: CASSPPVGKLFF
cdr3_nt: TGTGCCAGCAGCCCTCCGGTCGGAAAACTGTTTTTT

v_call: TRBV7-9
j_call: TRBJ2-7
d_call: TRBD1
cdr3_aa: CASSSGGEQYF
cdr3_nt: TGTGCCAGCAGCTCAGGGGGCGAGCAGTACTTC

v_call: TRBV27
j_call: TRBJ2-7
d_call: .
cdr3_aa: CASSPTGGSSYEQYF
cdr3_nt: TGTGCCAGCAGTCCGACCGGCGGGTCTAGCTACGAGCAGTACTTC

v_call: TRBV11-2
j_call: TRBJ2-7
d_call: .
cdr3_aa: CASSSGAYEQYF
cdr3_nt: TGTGCCAGCAGCTCCGGGGCCTACGAGCAGTACTTC

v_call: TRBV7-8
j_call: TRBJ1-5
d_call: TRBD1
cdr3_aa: CASSLTGASNQPQHF
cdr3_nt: TGTGCCAGCAGCTTGACAGGGGCCAGCAATCAGCCCCAGCATTTT

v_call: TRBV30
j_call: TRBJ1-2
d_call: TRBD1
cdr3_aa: CAWTGDSRGVGYTF
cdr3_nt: TGTGCCTGGACCGGGGACAGTCGAGGTGTTGGCTACACCTTC

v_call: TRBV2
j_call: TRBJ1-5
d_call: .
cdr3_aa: CASSVDRASNQPQHF
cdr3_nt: TGTGCCAGCAGTGTTGACAGAGCTAGCAATCAGCCCCAGCATTTT

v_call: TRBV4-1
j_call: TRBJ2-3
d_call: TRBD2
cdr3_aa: CASRSSGPDTQYF
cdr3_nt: TGCGCCAGCAGGTCTAGCGGGCCAGATACGCAGTATTTT

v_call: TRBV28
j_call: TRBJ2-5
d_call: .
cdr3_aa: CASSYHDGLSGTQYF
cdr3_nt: TGTGCCAGCAGCTACCACGATGGCTTGAGCGGGACCCAGTACTTC

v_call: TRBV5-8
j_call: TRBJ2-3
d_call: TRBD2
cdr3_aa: CASSPARLAGVKADTQYF
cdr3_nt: TGTGCCAGCAGCCCCGCCAGACTAGCGGGAGTGAAGGCAGATACGCAGTATTTT

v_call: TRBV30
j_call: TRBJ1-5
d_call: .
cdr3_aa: CAWSVPPSGQPQHF
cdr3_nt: TGTGCCTGGAGTGTACCCCCTAGCGGCCAGCCCCAGCATTTT

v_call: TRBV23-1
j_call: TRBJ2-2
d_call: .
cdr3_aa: CASSQLQPGELFF
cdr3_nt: TGCGCCAGCAGTCAATTACAGCCTGGGGAGCTGTTTTTT

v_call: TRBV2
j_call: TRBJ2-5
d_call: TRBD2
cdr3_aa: CASTSGGGETQYF
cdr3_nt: TGTGCCAGCACATCGGGGGGTGGGGAGACCCAGTACTTC

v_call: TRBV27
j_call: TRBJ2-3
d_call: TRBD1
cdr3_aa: CASSHTQGNPSTDTQYF
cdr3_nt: TGTGCCAGCAGTCATACACAGGGGAATCCTAGCACAGATACGCAGTATTTT

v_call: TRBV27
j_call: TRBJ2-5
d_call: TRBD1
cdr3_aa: CASSRDREETQYF
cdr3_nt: TGTGCCAGCAGTAGGGACAGGGAAGAGACCCAGTACTTC

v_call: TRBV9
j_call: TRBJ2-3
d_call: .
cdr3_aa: CASSVEGRVGGTQYF
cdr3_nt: TGTGCCAGCAGCGTAGAAGGCAGGGTCGGGGGTACGCAGTATTTT

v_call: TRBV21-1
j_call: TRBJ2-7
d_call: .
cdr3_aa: CASKKTGPYEQYF
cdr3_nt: TGTGCCAGCAAAAAAACAGGTCCATACGAGCAGTACTTC

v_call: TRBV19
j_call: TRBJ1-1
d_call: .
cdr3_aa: CASRKEGTEAFF
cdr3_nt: TGTGCCAGTAGGAAGGAGGGGACTGAAGCTTTCTTT

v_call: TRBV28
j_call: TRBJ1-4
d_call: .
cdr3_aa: CASWGGGGGEKLFF
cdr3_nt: TGTGCCAGCTGGGGTGGGGGGGGAGGTGAAAAACTGTTTTTT

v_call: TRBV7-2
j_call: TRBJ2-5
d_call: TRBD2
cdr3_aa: CASSLTSLATQYF
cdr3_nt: TGTGCCAGCAGCTTGACTAGCCTCGCGACCCAGTACTTC

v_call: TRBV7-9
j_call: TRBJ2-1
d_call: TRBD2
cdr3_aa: CASSLGLAAYNEQFF
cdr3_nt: TGTGCCAGCAGCCTCGGACTAGCGGCCTACAATGAGCAGTTCTTC

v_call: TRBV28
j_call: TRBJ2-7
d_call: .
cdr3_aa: CASSLWATVTEQYF
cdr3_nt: TGTGCCAGCAGTTTATGGGCGACAGTTACCGAGCAGTACTTC

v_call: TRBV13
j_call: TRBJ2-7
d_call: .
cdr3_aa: CASSLWGDEQYF
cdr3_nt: TGTGCCAGCAGCTTATGGGGAGACGAGCAGTACTTC